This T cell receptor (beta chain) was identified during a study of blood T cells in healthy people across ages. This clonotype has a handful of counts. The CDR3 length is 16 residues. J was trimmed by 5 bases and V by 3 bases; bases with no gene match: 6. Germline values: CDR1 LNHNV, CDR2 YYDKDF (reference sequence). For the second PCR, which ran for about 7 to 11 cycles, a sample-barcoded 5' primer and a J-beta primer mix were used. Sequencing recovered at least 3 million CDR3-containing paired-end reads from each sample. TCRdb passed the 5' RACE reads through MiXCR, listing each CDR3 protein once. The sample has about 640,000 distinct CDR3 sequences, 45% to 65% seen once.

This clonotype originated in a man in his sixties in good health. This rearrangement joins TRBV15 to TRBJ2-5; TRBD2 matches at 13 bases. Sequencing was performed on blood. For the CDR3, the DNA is TGTGCCACCAGCAGTGAACTAGCGGGGGGGCCGGAGACCCAGTACTTC. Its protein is CATSSELAGGPETQYF.